A selection of T cell receptor beta chains follows, all from one sample in a study of T cell responses to AZD1222 COVID-19 vaccine. TCRdb's copy holds only in-frame clones and misses some; the assay was immunoSEQ multiplex PCR. The table has roughly 180,000 clones, 87% seen once. The specimen comprised peripheral blood, sampled on day 0 of MenACWY control vaccination. The receptors come from an adult in good health. Each CDR3 is given with its conserved first and last residue. Fields, in order: clone size, D gene, V gene, J gene, CDR3 protein, CDR3 DNA. The D gene is left open where the match is weak. Some rows have no size entry. The others give once, few or many, or a class for an expanded clone.

clone_size: .; d_call: TRBD1; v_call: TRBV5-6; j_call: TRBJ1-2; cdr3_aa: CASRSDRLSGYTF; cdr3_nt: TGTGCCAGCAGATCGGACAGGCTAAGTGGCTACACCTTC
clone_size: .; d_call: .; v_call: TRBV5-1; j_call: TRBJ1-2; cdr3_aa: CASSLGGTNYGYTF; cdr3_nt: TGCGCCAGCAGCTTGGGGGGGACTAACTATGGCTACACCTTC
clone_size: .; d_call: .; v_call: TRBV5-8; j_call: TRBJ2-3; cdr3_aa: CASSLTGLATDTQYF; cdr3_nt: TGTGCCAGCAGCTTGACCGGGTTGGCCACAGATACGCAGTATTTT
clone_size: .; d_call: TRBD1; v_call: TRBV28; j_call: TRBJ1-5; cdr3_aa: CASSSMTGDVWKGNQPQHF; cdr3_nt: TGTGCCAGCAGTTCCATGACAGGGGACGTATGGAAAGGCAATCAGCCCCAGCATTTT
clone_size: few; d_call: .; v_call: TRBV10-1; j_call: TRBJ2-7; cdr3_aa: CASRPLTGRSSYEQYF; cdr3_nt: TGCGCCAGCAGACCCCTGACAGGGAGGAGCTCCTACGAGCAGTACTTC
clone_size: .; d_call: TRBD1; v_call: TRBV7-8; j_call: TRBJ1-4; cdr3_aa: CASSLGQGSNEKLFF; cdr3_nt: TGTGCCAGCAGCCTAGGACAGGGGAGTAATGAAAAACTGTTTTTT
clone_size: .; d_call: TRBD2; v_call: TRBV11-2; j_call: TRBJ2-1; cdr3_aa: CASSLVGGEYNEQFF; cdr3_nt: TGTGCCAGCAGCTTAGTGGGGGGGGAGTACAATGAGCAGTTCTTC
clone_size: .; d_call: TRBD2; v_call: TRBV5-1; j_call: TRBJ2-3; cdr3_aa: CASSYYSGGAQTSTDTQYF; cdr3_nt: TGCGCCAGCAGCTATTATAGCGGGGGGGCCCAAACTAGCACAGATACGCAGTATTTT
clone_size: .; d_call: .; v_call: TRBV4-3; j_call: TRBJ1-2; cdr3_aa: CASSQDTAVSNYGYTF; cdr3_nt: TGCGCCAGCAGCCAAGATACGGCAGTTTCTAACTATGGCTACACCTTC
clone_size: few; d_call: TRBD2; v_call: TRBV7-2; j_call: TRBJ2-7; cdr3_aa: CASSLTAGAYEQYF; cdr3_nt: TGTGCCAGCAGCCTAACAGCGGGGGCCTACGAGCAGTACTTC
clone_size: .; d_call: .; v_call: TRBV19; j_call: TRBJ2-7; cdr3_aa: CASSTQALSSYEQYF; cdr3_nt: TGTGCCAGTAGTACCCAAGCGCTAAGCTCCTACGAGCAGTACTTC
clone_size: .; d_call: .; v_call: TRBV5-8; j_call: TRBJ1-5; cdr3_aa: CASSFGEGGSQPQHF; cdr3_nt: TGTGCCAGCAGCTTCGGGGAGGGAGGGAGTCAGCCCCAGCATTTT
clone_size: once; d_call: TRBD2; v_call: TRBV15; j_call: TRBJ2-3; cdr3_aa: CATSRDITSGSTDTQYF; cdr3_nt: TGTGCCACCAGCAGAGATATAACTAGCGGGAGCACAGATACGCAGTATTTT
clone_size: .; d_call: TRBD1; v_call: TRBV6-6; j_call: TRBJ1-5; cdr3_aa: CASSLTGTGFGSNQPQHF; cdr3_nt: TGTGCCAGCAGTCTTACCGGGACAGGGTTTGGTAGCAATCAGCCCCAGCATTTT
clone_size: .; d_call: .; v_call: TRBV10-3; j_call: TRBJ2-3; cdr3_aa: CAISESSNPPDTQYF; cdr3_nt: TGTGCCATCAGTGAGTCCAGTAACCCCCCAGATACGCAGTATTTT
clone_size: .; d_call: .; v_call: TRBV4-3; j_call: TRBJ2-7; cdr3_aa: CASSQDPGDEQYF; cdr3_nt: TGCGCCAGCAGCCAAGATCCAGGGGACGAGCAGTACTTC
clone_size: once; d_call: .; v_call: TRBV12-3/TRBV12-4; j_call: TRBJ1-6; cdr3_aa: CASRPGLFAPLHF; cdr3_nt: TGTGCCAGCAGGCCCGGACTGTTCGCACCCCTCCACTTT
clone_size: .; d_call: .; v_call: TRBV27; j_call: TRBJ2-6; cdr3_aa: CASRPGEGGANVLTF; cdr3_nt: TGTGCCAGCAGGCCCGGAGAGGGTGGGGCCAACGTCCTGACTTTC
clone_size: .; d_call: .; v_call: TRBV28; j_call: TRBJ1-5; cdr3_aa: CASSYGVLGNQPQHF; cdr3_nt: TGTGCCAGCAGTTACGGGGTTTTAGGCAATCAGCCCCAGCATTTT
clone_size: .; d_call: .; v_call: TRBV30; j_call: TRBJ1-1; cdr3_aa: CAWAGDPMNTEAFF; cdr3_nt: TGTGCCTGGGCAGGCGACCCCATGAACACTGAAGCTTTCTTT
clone_size: .; d_call: .; v_call: TRBV28; j_call: TRBJ2-5; cdr3_aa: CASSLDSRETQYF; cdr3_nt: TGTGCCAGCAGTTTAGACAGCAGAGAGACCCAGTACTTC
clone_size: .; d_call: TRBD2; v_call: TRBV19; j_call: TRBJ2-1; cdr3_aa: CASSATSGANRGEFF; cdr3_nt: TGTGCCAGTAGTGCAACTAGCGGGGCTAATCGGGGGGAGTTCTTC
clone_size: few; d_call: TRBD1; v_call: TRBV28; j_call: TRBJ1-3; cdr3_aa: CASSLDRVPSGNTIYF; cdr3_nt: TGTGCCAGCAGCCTGGACAGGGTGCCCTCTGGAAACACCATATATTTT
clone_size: .; d_call: TRBD1; v_call: TRBV5-1; j_call: TRBJ2-3; cdr3_aa: CASSFGDRNTDTQYF; cdr3_nt: TGCGCCAGCAGCTTCGGGGACAGAAACACAGATACGCAGTATTTT
clone_size: .; d_call: .; v_call: TRBV27; j_call: TRBJ1-1; cdr3_aa: CASSLGSMNTEAFF; cdr3_nt: TGTGCCAGCAGTTTGGGGTCCATGAACACTGAAGCTTTCTTT
clone_size: .; d_call: .; v_call: TRBV19; j_call: TRBJ2-2; cdr3_aa: CASTETSTGELFF; cdr3_nt: TGTGCCAGTACAGAAACTTCAACCGGGGAGCTGTTTTTT
clone_size: .; d_call: TRBD1; v_call: TRBV7-9; j_call: TRBJ2-7; cdr3_aa: CASSLAGTGLTGISREQYF; cdr3_nt: TGTGCCAGCAGCTTAGCCGGGACAGGGCTAACCGGGATCTCTCGCGAGCAGTACTTC
clone_size: .; d_call: TRBD1; v_call: TRBV19; j_call: TRBJ1-6; cdr3_aa: CASSSGQGNNSPLHF; cdr3_nt: TGTGCCAGTAGTTCGGGACAGGGAAATAATTCACCCCTCCACTTT
clone_size: once; d_call: TRBD2; v_call: TRBV9; j_call: TRBJ2-3; cdr3_aa: CASSVLAASTDTQYF; cdr3_nt: TGTGCCAGCAGCGTTCTAGCGGCTAGCACAGATACGCAGTATTTT
clone_size: few; d_call: TRBD2; v_call: TRBV4-2; j_call: TRBJ2-1; cdr3_aa: CASSQVAGTSGSSYNEQFF; cdr3_nt: TGTGCCAGCAGCCAAGTCGCCGGGACTAGCGGGAGCTCCTACAATGAGCAGTTCTTC
clone_size: .; d_call: TRBD1; v_call: TRBV28; j_call: TRBJ1-5; cdr3_aa: CASRRRGQGMRQPQHF; cdr3_nt: TGTGCCAGCCGGCGACGGGGACAGGGGATGCGACAGCCCCAGCATTTT
clone_size: .; d_call: .; v_call: TRBV6-2/TRBV6-3; j_call: TRBJ1-2; cdr3_aa: CASSYSSGINYGYTF; cdr3_nt: TGTGCCAGCAGTTACTCTTCAGGCATAAACTATGGCTACACCTTC
clone_size: once; d_call: TRBD1; v_call: TRBV27; j_call: TRBJ2-7; cdr3_aa: CASSPGQNYEQYF; cdr3_nt: TGTGCCAGCAGTCCGGGACAGAACTACGAGCAGTACTTC
clone_size: .; d_call: .; v_call: TRBV5-6; j_call: TRBJ1-3; cdr3_aa: CASSLYDRGNTIYF; cdr3_nt: TGTGCCAGCAGCTTGTACGACCGCGGAAACACCATATATTTT
clone_size: once; d_call: .; v_call: TRBV28; j_call: TRBJ1-1; cdr3_aa: CASSQEGTAFF; cdr3_nt: TGTGCCAGCAGCCAGGAGGGGACAGCTTTCTTT
clone_size: once; d_call: .; v_call: TRBV28; j_call: TRBJ1-6; cdr3_aa: CASSPTTGSYNSPLHF; cdr3_nt: TGTGCCAGCAGCCCTACCACAGGATCCTATAATTCACCCCTCCACTTT
clone_size: .; d_call: .; v_call: TRBV3-1/TRBV3-2; j_call: TRBJ2-1; cdr3_aa: CASSRPPYNEQFF; cdr3_nt: TGTGCCAGCAGCCGCCCACCGTACAATGAGCAGTTCTTC